This T cell receptor beta chain was profiled in a study of blood T cell repertoires in COVID-19. In the study overall: COVID-19 samples from acute and convalescent phases originated in the United States, Italy and Spain. PBMCs, B-cell-depleted T cells, or T cells were the source of the cDNA or gDNA that made up the material.

Original data processing: The assay estimated nucleated cells by amplifying reference gene primers. Measured with immunoSEQ multiplex PCR; TCRdb has only the in-frame clones, and not every one. V and J calls plus clone size are reproduced from that table; the DNA served to infer D and trimming. This table holds 25,000 to 30,000 clones, 70% to 90% found once. What was sequenced was peripheral blood. The receptor was isolated from a human donor in a cohort sampled during active COVID-19.

CDR3 sequence (DNA): TGTGCCAGCAGCTTAGAATACAGTAATGAAAAACTGTTTTTT. It is translated as CASSLEYSNEKLFF. The chain recombines TRBV7-2 with TRBJ1-4; D is unclear. Germline-derived CDR1 and CDR2 are SGHTA and FQGNSA. The CDR3 runs to 14 residues. V lost 1 base and J 4 bases, leaving 7 bases between the germline ends.